What follows are 10 T cell receptor beta chains derived from one specimen sequenced in a study of cytomegalovirus exposure and HLA in healthy donors. The primer mix had 60 Vbeta and 13 Jbeta primers. Profiling relied on immunoSEQ multiplex PCR, and the TCRdb table lists in-frame clones only, not all of them. The data hold 100,000 to 150,000 clones, with 60% to 75% observed a single time. The sample comprised PBMCs. Receptor source: a woman in her 50s in good health and CMV-seropositive.

The rearrangement links TRBV5-4 to TRBJ1-6; TRBD1 matches 9 bases. The CDR3 length is 15 residues. With V trimmed by 4 bases and J by 10 bases, 9 bases remained unmatched. Germline loops: CDR1 SGHNT, CDR2 YYREEE (reference sequence). This CDR3 is CASSPGQTGGSPLHF. Written as DNA, the CDR3 is TGTGCCAGCAGCCCGGGGCAGACAGGGGGATCACCCCTCCACTTT.

V gene TRBV12-5 combines with J gene TRBJ1-1; the D is unclear. V was cut by 1 base and J by 7 bases, with 7 bases left in between. The length of the CDR3 is 12 residues. Germline CDR1 LGHNT, CDR2 FRNRAP. The CDR3, as DNA: TGTGCTAGTGGTTTGGGCAGGTTTGAAGCTTTCTTT. It codes for CASGLGRFEAFF.

The chain carries TRBV6-5 and TRBJ1-2; possibly TRBD1 for D (5 bases). Germline values: CDR1 MNHEY, CDR2 SVGAGI. This CDR3 has 12 amino acids. In nucleotides, the CDR3 is TGTGCGACCACAGGCCCCAACTATGGCTACACCTTC. It is translated as CATTGPNYGYTF.

The CDR3 DNA is TGTGCCAGCAGTCCACTGACAGGGGTTGGCACTGAAGCTTTCTTT. Protein sequence: CASSPLTGVGTEAFF. The V gene is TRBV25-1, the J gene TRBJ1-1; TRBD1 matches 8 bases. J lost 4 bases, V lost 5 bases, and 9 bases had no gene match. The CDR3 is 15 residues long. Per the germline V gene, CDR1 is MGHDK and CDR2 is SYGVNS.

V and J are TRBV4-3 and TRBJ1-6, with D hard to call. V was shortened by 3 bases and J by 8 bases, with 11 bases between the two germline ends. The CDR3 is 14 amino acids. From germline, CDR1 is LGHNA and CDR2 YSLEER. The CDR3 reads CASSHPPTDSPLHF. The CDR3 DNA follows: TGCGCCAGCAGCCATCCCCCTACGGATTCACCCCTCCACTTT.

A few counts support this clone. The V and J genes are TRBV19 and TRBJ1-1; 7 positions match TRBD1. V shed 7 bases, J shed 0 bases, and the junction held 8 bases outside the gene matches. The CDR3 loop spans 15 amino acids. The V gene's germline CDR1 is LNHDA and CDR2 SQIVND (reference sequence). CDR3 region: CASTIRQGLNTEAFF. DNA for the CDR3: TGTGCCAGTACTATTAGACAGGGTCTGAACACTGAAGCTTTCTTT.

The chain has TRBV18 and TRBJ1-1; D not resolved. Between the trimmed V and J ends, which lost 5 bases and 3 bases, there was a span of 16 bases. Germline CDR1 is KGHSH and CDR2 is LQKENI. The CDR3 is 15 amino acids. The CDR3 sequence is CASSSRRERDTEAFF. The CDR3 region has the DNA TGTGCCAGCTCATCCCGAAGGGAGAGAGACACTGAAGCTTTCTTT.

The V gene is TRBV4-3, the J gene TRBJ2-3; D might be TRBD2 (5 bases). V lost 0 bases to trimming and J lost 2 bases, with 9 bases between them. Looked up from germline, CDR1 is LGHNA and CDR2 is YSLEER. The CDR3 runs to 15 residues. The CDR3 nucleotides are TGCGCCAGCAGCCAAGAGGGAGCGGCCACAGATACGCAGTATTTT. It yields the protein CASSQEGAATDTQYF.

The rearrangement uses TRBV4-1 and TRBJ2-2; 7 positions match TRBD1. The CDR3 covers 18 residues. With V trimmed by 0 bases and J by 0 bases, 7 bases remained unmatched. CDR1 is MGHRA, CDR2 YSYEKL, per germline. In DNA, the CDR3 is TGCGCCAGCAGCCAAGATCTACGGGACAGCTCGAACACCGGGGAGCTGTTTTTT. It specifies CASSQDLRDSSNTGELFF.

About this clone itself: The junction departs from germline at one end; a sequencing error may be responsible. J is TRBJ2-2 and V is TRBV7-7; 8 bases align to TRBD1. The CDR3 contains 16 residues. Germline CDR1 and CDR2: SSHAT and FNYEAQ (reference sequence). In DNA form, the CDR3 reads TGTGCTAGCAGCTTAGGCAGGGGGCCGAACACCGGGGAGCTGTTTTTT. This encodes CASSLGRGPNTGELFF. Combining the CDR3 with reference TRBV7-7 and TRBJ2-2 gives the whole variable domain GAGVSQSPRYKVTKRGQDVTLRCDPISSHATLYWYQQALGQGPEFLTYFNYEAQPDKSGLPSDRFSAERPEGSISTLTIQRTEQRDSAMYRCASSLGRGPNTGELFFGEGSRLTVL.